The rows below give T cell receptor beta chains drawn from one sample of a study of cytomegalovirus exposure and HLA in healthy donors. Profiled with immunoSEQ multiplex PCR; TCRdb holds only in-frame clones, not every one. In the table there are 80,000 to 100,000 clones, 60% to 80% of which are singletons. The specimen was PBMCs. The origin of the receptors is a man aged 35 to 55 in good health and CMV-seronegative. Both conserved end residues are part of each CDR3. The D gene is left open where the match is weak. A clone size is listed for some rows: how often the clone was seen (once, few, many), or a class if it is expanded.

CDR3nt	CDR3aa	d_gene	v_gene	abundance	j_gene	len
TGTGCCAGCAGCTCCCTAGCGGGCCGACAAGAGACCCAGTACTTC	CASSSLAGRQETQYF	TRBD2	TRBV5-6	NA	TRBJ2-5	15
TGCAGCGTTCACCCCCGGGACAGGGCGGGGAACACTGAAGCTTTCTTT	CSVHPRDRAGNTEAFF	TRBD1	TRBV29-1	NA	TRBJ1-1	16
TGCAGCGTCACAGAGGGACTAGCGGGAAGCAATGAGCAGTTCTTC	CSVTEGLAGSNEQFF	TRBD2	TRBV29-1	NA	TRBJ2-1	15
TGTGCCAGCAGTGTACAGGCCTTATATCACACAGATACGCAGTATTTT	CASSVQALYHTDTQYF	NA	TRBV6-1	NA	TRBJ2-3	16
TGTGCCAGCAGTACACCATCCAGGGAGGTGGGAGCTTTCTTT	CASSTPSREVGAFF	NA	TRBV28	NA	TRBJ1-1	14
TGTGCCAGCAGCTTGGCTCGCGGGACAACTAATGAAAAACTGTTTTTT	CASSLARGTTNEKLFF	NA	TRBV5-6	NA	TRBJ1-4	16
TGCGCCAGCAGCCAAGAAGGACAGAAGAACTATGGCTACACCTTC	CASSQEGQKNYGYTF	NA	TRBV4-1	NA	TRBJ1-2	15
TGTGCCAGCAGCCGAACCTGGACTAGAACCGATAGTCCCTACAATGAGCAGTTCTTC	CASSRTWTRTDSPYNEQFF	TRBD2	TRBV11-2	once	TRBJ2-1	19
TGTGCCAGTAGACTAGCGCACTACGAGCAGTACTTC	CASRLAHYEQYF	TRBD2	TRBV28	NA	TRBJ2-7	12
TGTGCCAGCAGTTACCAGCGGGAGAGGAACGAGCAGTACTTC	CASSYQRERNEQYF	TRBD2	TRBV6-6	NA	TRBJ2-7	14
TGTGCCAGCAGCGGACAGGGCGGCGGGGAGCTGTTTTTT	CASSGQGGGELFF	TRBD1	TRBV9	few	TRBJ2-2	13
TGTGCCTGGGGGGGGAGATACCCTGGAAACACCATATATTTT	CAWGGRYPGNTIYF	NA	TRBV30	NA	TRBJ1-3	14
TGTGCCAGCCTATCCCGGGATACGCAGTATTTT	CASLSRDTQYF	NA	TRBV28	NA	TRBJ2-3	11
TGCGCCAGCACCCCCGACAGGGCCCCCTACAATGAGCAGTTCTTC	CASTPDRAPYNEQFF	TRBD1	TRBV5-1	NA	TRBJ2-1	15
TGTGCCAGCAGTGTATTAGCGGGAGCGGATACGCAGTATTTT	CASSVLAGADTQYF	TRBD2	TRBV2	NA	TRBJ2-3	14